Listed below are T cell receptor beta chains from one sample, sequenced in a study of beta chain features in type 1 diabetes. The data were produced by immunoSEQ multiplex PCR, yet TCRdb's version contains in-frame clones alone and is incomplete. The sample has around 340,000 clones, about 19% seen once. The sequencing sample was made of naive CD4+ T cells from blood. These receptors were taken from a woman under 30 in good health. CDR3s include the opening cysteine and the closing phenylalanine or tryptophan. D genes are given only for firm matches. Size values are once, few and many counts, or a class for expanded clones, and some rows have none.

>TRBV19|TRBJ2-4|-|few
CASTRGGAKNIQYF
TGTGCCAGCACTCGAGGAGGGGCCAAAAACATTCAGTACTTC
>TRBV4-3|TRBJ2-3|TRBD2|few
CASSHRIPTSGSTDTQYF
TGCGCCAGCAGCCACAGAATTCCGACTAGCGGGAGCACAGATACGCAGTATTTT
>TRBV18|TRBJ1-1|TRBD1|few
CASSRDRVNTEAFF
TGTGCCAGCTCAAGGGACAGGGTGAACACTGAAGCTTTCTTT
>TRBV11-2|TRBJ2-1|TRBD2|few
CASSPERLADNEQFF
TGTGCCAGCAGCCCCGAGCGACTAGCGGACAATGAGCAGTTCTTC
>TRBV30|TRBJ1-1|TRBD1|-
CARKRQGGEKAFF
TGTGCCCGCAAACGACAGGGGGGTGAGAAAGCTTTCTTT
>TRBV20-1|TRBJ1-2|-|few
CRSYGYTF
TGCAGGAGCTATGGCTACACCTTC
>TRBV30|TRBJ1-5|-|-
CAWNAVRGRDQPQHF
TGTGCCTGGAATGCTGTCAGGGGTCGCGATCAGCCCCAGCATTTT
>TRBV29-1|TRBJ2-7|TRBD1|few
CSVSETGTGAYEQYF
TGCAGCGTCTCCGAAACGGGGACAGGAGCCTACGAGCAGTACTTC
>TRBV12-5|TRBJ2-5|-|few
CASGLGQKETQYF
TGTGCTAGTGGTTTGGGGCAGAAAGAGACCCAGTACTTC
>TRBV9|TRBJ2-3|TRBD2|-
CASSVGLAAGTQYF
TGTGCCAGCAGCGTGGGACTAGCGGCTGGTACGCAGTATTTT
>TRBV5-1|TRBJ2-1|TRBD1|-
CASSLGGTGYNEQFF
TGCGCCAGCAGCTTGGGGGGGACAGGTTACAATGAGCAGTTCTTC
>TRBV2|TRBJ2-7|-|few
CASSEVSGVGEQYF
TGTGCCAGCAGTGAAGTTAGCGGAGTGGGCGAGCAGTACTTC
>TRBV7-8|TRBJ1-1|TRBD1|few
CASSSRTGNTEAFF
TGTGCCAGCAGCTCCAGGACAGGGAACACTGAAGCTTTCTTT
>TRBV27|TRBJ1-2|TRBD1|-
CASKETGYGYTF
TGTGCCAGCAAGGAGACAGGGTACGGCTACACCTTC
>TRBV11-3|TRBJ2-2|-|-
CASSLGGSGTGELFF
TGTGCCAGCAGCCTTGGGGGCTCGGGGACCGGGGAGCTGTTTTTT
>TRBV7-9|TRBJ2-2|TRBD2|-
CASSLAGRDTGELFF
TGTGCCAGCAGCTTAGCAGGGAGGGACACCGGGGAGCTGTTTTTT
>TRBV29-1|TRBJ1-3|-|few
CSVRSSGNTIYF
TGCAGCGTACGGAGCTCTGGAAACACCATATATTTT
>TRBV18|TRBJ2-1|TRBD2|few
CASSPSSGRGHLYYNEQFF
TGTGCCAGCTCACCCTCTAGCGGGAGAGGGCATTTGTACTACAATGAGCAGTTCTTC
>TRBV5-4|TRBJ1-1|-|-
CASSSGIGGTEAFF
TGTGCCAGCAGCAGTGGCATCGGGGGCACTGAAGCTTTCTTT